Sequencing of this T cell receptor (beta chain) was carried out in a study of human T cells and chemical hapten exposure. As for the study in general: The study lasted roughly 22 weeks, and patients were dosed weekly with diphenylcyclopropenone on the scalp throughout. Once 0.01% DPC had been applied to the upper back by patch test, readings were taken at 6 days. Slight differences in pooled library volume were the main source of varying TCR yields across samples.

Library construction involved attaching unique molecular identifiers to individual cDNA molecules, which allowed quantitative, reproducible TCR counting. TCRdb itself ran the RACE reads through MiXCR, one entry per CDR3 protein. The table records 95,000 to 150,000 distinct CDR3 sequences, roughly 13% of them present only once. In its sample, this clonotype was seen a few times. The germline V gene encodes CDR1 LGHNT and CDR2 FRNRAP. The CDR3 runs 13 residues. Trimming stripped 5 bases from V and 1 base from J, with 9 bases between. Time point meaning: patch test 1, 2 weeks after DPC sensitization. The treatment is: therapeutic diphenylcyclopropenone sensitization with weekly scalp DPC.

The chain recombines TRBV12-5 with TRBJ2-7, with a possible D match to TRBD1 (6 bases). The material sequenced was whole blood, taken in connection with sensitization to the hapten diphenylcyclopropenone (DPC). The receptor comes from a man aged 18-30 years with alopecia areata. Some clones in this sample may be carry-over from other donors' samples. The CDR3 is CASGRDTSYEQYV. The CDR3 DNA is TGTGCTAGTGGTCGGGACACGTCCTACGAGCAGTACGTC.